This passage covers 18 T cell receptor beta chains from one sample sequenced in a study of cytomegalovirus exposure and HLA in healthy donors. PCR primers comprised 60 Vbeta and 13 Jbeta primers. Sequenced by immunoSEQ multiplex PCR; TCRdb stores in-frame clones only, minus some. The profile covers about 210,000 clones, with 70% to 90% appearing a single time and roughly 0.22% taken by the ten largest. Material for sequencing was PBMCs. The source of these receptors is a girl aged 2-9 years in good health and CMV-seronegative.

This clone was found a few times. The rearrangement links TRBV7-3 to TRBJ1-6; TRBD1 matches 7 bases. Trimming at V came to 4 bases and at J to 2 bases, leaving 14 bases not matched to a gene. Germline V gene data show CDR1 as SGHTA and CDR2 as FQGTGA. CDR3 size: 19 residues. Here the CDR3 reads CASSSSPTGKVPYNSPLHF. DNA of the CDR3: TGTGCCAGCAGCTCTTCCCCGACAGGGAAGGTACCCTATAATTCACCCCTCCACTTT.

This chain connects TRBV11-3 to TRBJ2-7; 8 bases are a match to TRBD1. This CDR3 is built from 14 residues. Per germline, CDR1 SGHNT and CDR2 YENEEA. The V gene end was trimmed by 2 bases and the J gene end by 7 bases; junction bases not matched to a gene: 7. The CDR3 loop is CASSLRDRHGEQYF. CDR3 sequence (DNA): TGTGCCAGCAGCTTACGGGACAGGCATGGGGAGCAGTACTTC.

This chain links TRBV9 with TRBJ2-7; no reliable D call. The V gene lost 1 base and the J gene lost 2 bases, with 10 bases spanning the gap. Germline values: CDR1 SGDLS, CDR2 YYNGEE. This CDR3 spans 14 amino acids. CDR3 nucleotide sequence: TGTGCCAGCAGCGTAACGAACAACCCCTACGAGCAGTACTTC. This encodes CASSVTNNPYEQYF.

CDR3: CASSVGAGLASPEQYF. The DNA of the CDR3 is TGCGCCAGCAGTGTCGGGGCGGGACTAGCGTCTCCCGAGCAGTACTTC. V gene TRBV10-1 combines with J gene TRBJ2-7, with 10 bases matching TRBD2. The CDR3 is made up of 16 amino acids. In germline, CDR1 is WNHNN, CDR2 SYGVQD (reference sequence). The ends lost 4 bases at V and 6 bases at J; junction bases unmatched: 12.

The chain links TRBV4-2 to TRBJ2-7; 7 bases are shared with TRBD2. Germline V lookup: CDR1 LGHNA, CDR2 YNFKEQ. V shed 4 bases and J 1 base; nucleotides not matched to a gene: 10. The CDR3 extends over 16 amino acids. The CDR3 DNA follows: TGTGCCAGCAGCCTTATGGGGCGGGGGATATCCTACGAGCAGTACTTC. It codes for CASSLMGRGISYEQYF.

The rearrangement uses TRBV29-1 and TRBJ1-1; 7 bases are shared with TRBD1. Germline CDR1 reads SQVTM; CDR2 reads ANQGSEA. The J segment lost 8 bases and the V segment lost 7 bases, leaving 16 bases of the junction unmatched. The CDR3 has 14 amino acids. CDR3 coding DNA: TGCAGCGCCGCTGGACAGGTACCCTTCGGGGAAGCTTTCTTT. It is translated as CSAAGQVPFGEAFF.

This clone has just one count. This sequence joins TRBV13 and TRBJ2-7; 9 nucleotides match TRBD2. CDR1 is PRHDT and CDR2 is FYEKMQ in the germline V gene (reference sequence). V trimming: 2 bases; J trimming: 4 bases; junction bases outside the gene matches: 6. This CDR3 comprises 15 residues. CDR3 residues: CASSLSGTSPYEQYF. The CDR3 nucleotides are TGTGCCAGCAGCTTAAGCGGGACTAGCCCGTACGAGCAGTACTTC.

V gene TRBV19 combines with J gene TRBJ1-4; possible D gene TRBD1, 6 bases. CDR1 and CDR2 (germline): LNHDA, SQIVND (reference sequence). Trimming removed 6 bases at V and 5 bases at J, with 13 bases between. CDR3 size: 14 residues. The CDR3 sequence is CASRGQGSNEKLFF. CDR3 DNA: TGTGCCAGTAGAGGGCAGGGGTCCAATGAAAAACTGTTTTTT.

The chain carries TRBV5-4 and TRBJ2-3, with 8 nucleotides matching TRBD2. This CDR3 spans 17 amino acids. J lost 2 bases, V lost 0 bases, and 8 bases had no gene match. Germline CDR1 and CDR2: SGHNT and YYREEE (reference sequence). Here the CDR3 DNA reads TGTGCCAGCAGCTTGGTCGGCGGGGGGCTACCCACAGATACGCAGTATTTT. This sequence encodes CASSLVGGGLPTDTQYF.

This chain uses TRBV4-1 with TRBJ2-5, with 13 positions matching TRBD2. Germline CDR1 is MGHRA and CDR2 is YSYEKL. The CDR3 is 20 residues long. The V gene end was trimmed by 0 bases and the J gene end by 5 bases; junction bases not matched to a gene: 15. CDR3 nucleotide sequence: TGCGCCAGCAGCCAAGATCTAATGGCCTCACTAGCGGGGGGGCCCGAGACCCAGTACTTC. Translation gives CASSQDLMASLAGGPETQYF.

The CDR3 nucleotides read TGTGCCAGCATCGGCAGGGCTGGAAACACCATATATTTT. Protein: CASIGRAGNTIYF. The V and J genes are TRBV2 and TRBJ1-3, with a weak D call TRBD1 (5 bases). V lost 7 bases and J 2 bases, leaving 9 bases between the germline ends. This CDR3 spans 13 amino acids. Germline assignment: CDR1 SNHLY and CDR2 FYNNEI.

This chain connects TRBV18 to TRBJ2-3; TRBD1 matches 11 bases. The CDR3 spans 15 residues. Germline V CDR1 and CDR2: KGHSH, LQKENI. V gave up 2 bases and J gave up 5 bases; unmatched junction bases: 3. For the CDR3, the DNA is TGTGCCAGCTCACCAGGACAGGGGGCGAGAGATACGCAGTATTTT. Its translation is CASSPGQGARDTQYF.

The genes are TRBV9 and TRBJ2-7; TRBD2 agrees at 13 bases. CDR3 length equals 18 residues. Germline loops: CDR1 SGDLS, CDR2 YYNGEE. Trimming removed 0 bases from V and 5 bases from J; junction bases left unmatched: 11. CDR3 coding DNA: TGTGCCAGCAGCGTAGGGACTAGCGGGAGAGCAGTTGACGACGAGCAGTACTTC. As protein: CASSVGTSGRAVDDEQYF.

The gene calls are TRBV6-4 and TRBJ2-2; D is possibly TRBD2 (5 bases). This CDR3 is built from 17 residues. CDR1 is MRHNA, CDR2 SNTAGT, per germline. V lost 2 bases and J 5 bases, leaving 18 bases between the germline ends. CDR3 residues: CASSDAGGSPGTGELFF. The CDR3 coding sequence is TGTGCCAGCAGTGACGCGGGCGGCTCCCCTGGGACCGGGGAGCTGTTTTTT.

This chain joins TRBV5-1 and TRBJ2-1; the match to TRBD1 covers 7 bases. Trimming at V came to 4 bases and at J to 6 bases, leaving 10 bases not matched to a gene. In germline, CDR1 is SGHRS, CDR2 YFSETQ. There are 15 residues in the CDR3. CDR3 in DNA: TGCGCCAGCAGCCGAGACAGGGCGCACTCCAATGAGCAGTTCTTC. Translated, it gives CASSRDRAHSNEQFF. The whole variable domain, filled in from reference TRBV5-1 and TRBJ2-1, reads KAGVTQTPRYLIKTRGQQVTLSCSPISGHRSVSWYQQTPGQGLQFLFEYFSETQRNKGNFPGRFSGRQFSNSRSEMNVSTLELGDSALYLCASSRDRAHSNEQFFGPGTRLTVL.

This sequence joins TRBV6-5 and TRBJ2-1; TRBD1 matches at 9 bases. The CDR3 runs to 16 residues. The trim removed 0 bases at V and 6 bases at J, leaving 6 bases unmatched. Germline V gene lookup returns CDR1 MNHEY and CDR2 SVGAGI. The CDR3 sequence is CASSYSGTGRANEQFF. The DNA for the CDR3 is TGTGCCAGCAGTTACTCAGGGACAGGGAGGGCCAATGAGCAGTTCTTC.

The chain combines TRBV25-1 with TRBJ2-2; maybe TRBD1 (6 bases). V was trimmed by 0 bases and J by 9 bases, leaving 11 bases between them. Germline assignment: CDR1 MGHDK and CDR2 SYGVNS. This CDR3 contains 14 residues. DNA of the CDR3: TGTGCCAGCAGTGAATATAACAGGGACCGGGAGCTGTTTTTT. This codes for CASSEYNRDRELFF.

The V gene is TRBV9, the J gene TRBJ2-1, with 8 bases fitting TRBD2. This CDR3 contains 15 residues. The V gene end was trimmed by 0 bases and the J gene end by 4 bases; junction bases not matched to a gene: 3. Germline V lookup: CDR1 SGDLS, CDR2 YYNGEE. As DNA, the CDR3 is TGTGCCAGCAGCGTAGCCGGGGGGGGATACAATGAGCAGTTCTTC. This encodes CASSVAGGGYNEQFF.